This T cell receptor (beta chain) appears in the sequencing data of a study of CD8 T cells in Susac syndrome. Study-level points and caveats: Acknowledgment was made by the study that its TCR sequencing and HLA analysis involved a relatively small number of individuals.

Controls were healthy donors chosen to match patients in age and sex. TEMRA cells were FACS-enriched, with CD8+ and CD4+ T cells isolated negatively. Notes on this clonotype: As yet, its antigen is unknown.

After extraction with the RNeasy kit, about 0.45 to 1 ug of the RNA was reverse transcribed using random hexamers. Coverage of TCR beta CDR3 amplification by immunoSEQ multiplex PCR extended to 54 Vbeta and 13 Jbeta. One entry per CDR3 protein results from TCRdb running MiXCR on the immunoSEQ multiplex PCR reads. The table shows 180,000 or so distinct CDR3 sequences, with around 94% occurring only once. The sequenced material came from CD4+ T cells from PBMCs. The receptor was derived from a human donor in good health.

The CDR3 spells CASSPSVLNTIYF. As DNA, the CDR3 is TGTGCCAGCTCACCATCTGTTCTGAACACCATATATTTT. This chain connects TRBV18 to TRBJ1-3; D not certain. This CDR3 region has 13 residues. With 2 bases removed from V and 7 bases from J, the gap between germline ends came to 9 bases. CDR1 is KGHSH, CDR2 LQKENI, per germline.